Listed below are T cell receptor beta chains from one sample, sequenced in a study of T cell responses to AZD1222 COVID-19 vaccine. Profiling relied on immunoSEQ multiplex PCR, and the TCRdb table lists in-frame clones only, not all of them. Here the sample spans roughly 86,000 clones, 85% being singletons. The starting material was peripheral blood, obtained 28 days after the second AZD1222 dose. Every receptor here comes from an adult who received the AZD1222 COVID-19 vaccine. Both conserved end residues are part of each CDR3. D genes are given only for firm matches. Size tells how often a clone was seen (once, few, many) or the class of an expanded clone, and some rows leave it out.

V	D	J	size	CDR3	DNA
TRBV5-1	.	TRBJ1-3	.	CASSPSGVGNTIYF	TGCGCCAGCAGCCCGTCGGGGGTTGGAAACACCATATATTTT
TRBV5-1	TRBD1	TRBJ2-5	.	CASSLQTGAEETQYF	TGCGCCAGCAGCTTGCAAACAGGGGCGGAAGAGACCCAGTACTTC
TRBV10-1	TRBD1	TRBJ2-1	few	CASSAWTGVYNEQFF	TGCGCCAGCAGTGCTTGGACAGGGGTCTACAATGAGCAGTTCTTC
TRBV7-9	.	TRBJ1-4	.	CASSPRTYSTTNEKLFF	TGTGCCAGCAGCCCGCGGACTTATTCTACAACTAATGAAAAACTGTTTTTT
TRBV3-1/TRBV3-2	.	TRBJ1-6	.	CASSQPGGNSPLHF	TGTGCCAGCAGCCAACCTGGGGGCAATTCACCCCTCCACTTT
TRBV6-1	.	TRBJ2-1	.	CASSESPPSNEQFF	TGTGCCAGCAGTGAAAGCCCGCCCAGCAATGAGCAGTTCTTC
TRBV5-4	.	TRBJ1-1	.	CASSLDSAEAFF	TGTGCCAGCAGCTTGGACTCCGCTGAAGCTTTCTTT
TRBV6-6	.	TRBJ1-3	.	CASSNNMGNTIYF	TGTGCCAGCAGCAATAACATGGGAAACACCATATATTTT
TRBV6-2/TRBV6-3	.	TRBJ1-5	.	CASSYSGQGNQPQHF	TGTGCCAGCAGTTACTCGGGCCAGGGCAATCAGCCCCAGCATTTT
TRBV5-1	TRBD1	TRBJ1-2	.	CASSSRTGGGGYTF	TGCGCCAGCAGCTCCCGAACAGGGGGGGGTGGCTACACCTTC
TRBV10-3	TRBD2	TRBJ2-6	few	CAISPRTSGGSFGANVLTF	TGTGCCATCAGTCCCCGGACTAGCGGGGGGTCTTTCGGGGCCAACGTCCTGACTTTC
TRBV4-2	TRBD2	TRBJ2-7	.	CASSYGTSGTRYEQYF	TGTGCCAGCAGCTACGGGACTAGCGGGACCCGATACGAGCAGTACTTC
TRBV7-3	TRBD2	TRBJ2-1	.	CASSPIGRGGRNEQFF	TGTGCCAGCAGCCCCATCGGGCGGGGGGGCAGGAATGAGCAGTTCTTC
TRBV6-5	TRBD2	TRBJ2-3	once	CASRAAGDGTDTQYF	TGTGCCAGCAGGGCAGCGGGAGATGGCACAGATACGCAGTATTTT
TRBV20-1	.	TRBJ2-3	.	CSASFLGTSTDTQYF	TGCAGTGCTAGTTTTTTGGGGACTAGCACAGATACGCAGTATTTT
TRBV9	.	TRBJ2-1	few	CASTVGGGSGNEQFF	TGTGCCAGCACCGTGGGGGGGGGCTCTGGGAATGAGCAGTTCTTC
TRBV15	TRBD1	TRBJ2-7	.	CATSRGGTAFEQYF	TGTGCCACCAGCAGAGGAGGGACAGCCTTTGAGCAGTACTTC
TRBV9	.	TRBJ1-6	.	CASSEGGLGNSPLHF	TGTGCCAGCAGCGAGGGGGGACTCGGGAATTCACCCCTCCACTTT
TRBV19	TRBD1	TRBJ2-3	.	CASSTIDRVATDTQYF	TGTGCCAGTAGTACAATTGACAGGGTAGCCACAGATACGCAGTATTTT
TRBV11-2	TRBD2	TRBJ2-1	few	CASSDGTSSYNEQFF	TGTGCCAGCAGCGACGGGACTAGCAGCTACAATGAGCAGTTCTTC
TRBV20-1	TRBD1	TRBJ2-1	.	CSASLLQGVYNEQFF	TGCAGTGCTAGTCTATTACAGGGGGTCTACAATGAGCAGTTCTTC
TRBV18	.	TRBJ1-6	.	CASSPLQGGDSPLHF	TGTGCCAGCTCACCCCTGCAGGGTGGTGATTCACCCCTCCACTTT
TRBV5-4	.	TRBJ2-3	.	CASSAVGRVVADTQYF	TGTGCCAGCAGCGCGGTTGGGCGGGTGGTTGCAGATACGCAGTATTTT
TRBV6-5	TRBD1	TRBJ1-1	once	CASIVRRTGVEAFF	TGTGCCAGCATAGTCCGACGGACAGGGGTTGAAGCTTTCTTT
TRBV19	.	TRBJ2-5	.	CASSMVEGGDETQYF	TGTGCCAGTAGTATGGTAGAGGGGGGGGACGAGACCCAGTACTTC
TRBV11-2	TRBD1	TRBJ1-1	few	CASSLGGTGNTEAFF	TGTGCCAGCAGCTTAGGGGGGACAGGGAACACTGAAGCTTTCTTT
TRBV27	.	TRBJ1-1	.	CASSTSAAMNTEAFF	TGTGCCAGCAGTACATCGGCAGCCATGAACACTGAAGCTTTCTTT
TRBV5-5	.	TRBJ2-5	.	CASSLGWEDPRTQYF	TGTGCCAGCAGCTTGGGCTGGGAGGACCCTAGGACCCAGTACTTC
TRBV12-3/TRBV12-4	.	TRBJ2-3	.	CASSSYSTDTQYF	TGTGCCAGCAGTTCCTATAGCACAGATACGCAGTATTTT
TRBV4-1	.	TRBJ1-6	.	CASSQALRGQRPLHF	TGCGCCAGCAGCCAAGCCTTGCGGGGGCAACGACCCCTCCACTTT
TRBV7-2	.	TRBJ2-3	.	CASSRREKDTQYF	TGTGCCAGCAGCCGACGGGAGAAGGATACGCAGTATTTT
TRBV27	.	TRBJ1-5	.	CASSSGLRGLQPQHF	TGTGCCAGCAGTTCCGGTCTTAGAGGGCTTCAGCCCCAGCATTTT
TRBV14	.	TRBJ2-3	.	CASSHWRAGNSDTQYF	TGTGCCAGCAGCCATTGGAGGGCGGGCAACTCAGATACGCAGTATTTT
TRBV11-2	.	TRBJ2-3	.	CASSPSDVSTDTQYF	TGTGCCAGCAGCCCATCGGACGTAAGCACAGATACGCAGTATTTT
TRBV18	.	TRBJ1-3	.	CASSPIVGGAFGNTIYF	TGTGCCAGCTCACCGATCGTCGGGGGGGCGTTCGGAAACACCATATATTTT
TRBV30	TRBD1	TRBJ1-5	.	CAWSVGQVGNQPQHF	TGTGCCTGGAGTGTGGGACAGGTGGGCAATCAGCCCCAGCATTTT
TRBV5-6	.	TRBJ2-7	.	CASSSGGTGTYEQYF	TGTGCCAGCAGCTCTGGAGGGACGGGAACCTACGAGCAGTACTTC